The TCR beta chain described here comes from a study of blood T cells in healthy people across ages. Study observations and caveats: Unsorted PBMC input precluded a conclusive naive versus antigen-experienced comparison.

Turning to this clonotype: Its specificity is not known.

For the second PCR, which ran for about 6 to 12 cycles, a sample-barcoded 5' primer and a J-beta primer mix were used. TCRdb re-called the 5' RACE reads through MiXCR, storing one row per CDR3 protein. This sample has 1 million or so distinct CDR3 sequences, with almost 25% found just once. CDR1 is SGHRS and CDR2 is YFSETQ in the germline V gene. There are 16 residues in the CDR3. Trimming at V came to 1 base and at J to 8 bases, leaving 9 bases not matched to a gene. This sample was also put to use in a study of T cells of mothers and their children. That source reports: Samples were obtained from a few healthy Caucasian mothers and their six children.

The sequenced sample consisted of blood. This TCR came from a girl between 2 and 10 years old in good health. This chain joins TRBV5-1 and TRBJ1-4, with TRBD1 identical over 9 bases. CDR3 nucleotide sequence: TGCGCCAGCAGCTTGAGACCGGGACAGGGACGGGAAAAACTGTTTTTT. Translated: CASSLRPGQGREKLFF. Looking up the rest from reference TRBV5-1 and TRBJ1-4 gives the full variable domain: KAGVTQTPRYLIKTRGQQVTLSCSPISGHRSVSWYQQTPGQGLQFLFEYFSETQRNKGNFPGRFSGRQFSNSRSEMNVSTLELGDSALYLCASSLRPGQGREKLFFGSGTQLSVL.